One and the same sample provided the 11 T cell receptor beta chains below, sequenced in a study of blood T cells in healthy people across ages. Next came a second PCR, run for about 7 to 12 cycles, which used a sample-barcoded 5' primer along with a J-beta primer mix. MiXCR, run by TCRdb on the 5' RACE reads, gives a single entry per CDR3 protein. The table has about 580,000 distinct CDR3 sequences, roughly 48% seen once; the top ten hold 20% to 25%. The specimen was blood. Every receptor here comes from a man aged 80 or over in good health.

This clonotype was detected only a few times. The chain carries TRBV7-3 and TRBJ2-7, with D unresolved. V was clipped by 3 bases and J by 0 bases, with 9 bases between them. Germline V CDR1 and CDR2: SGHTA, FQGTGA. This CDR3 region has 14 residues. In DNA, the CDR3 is TGTGCCAGCAGCTTCACACCCCACTCCTACGAGCAGTACTTC. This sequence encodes CASSFTPHSYEQYF.

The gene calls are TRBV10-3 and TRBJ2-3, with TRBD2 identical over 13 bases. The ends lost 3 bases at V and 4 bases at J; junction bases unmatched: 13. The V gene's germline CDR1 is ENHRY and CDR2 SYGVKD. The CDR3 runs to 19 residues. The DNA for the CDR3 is TGTGCCATCAGTGATTGGACTAGCGGGAGCCAGGGACCCTCAGATACGCAGTATTTT. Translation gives CAISDWTSGSQGPSDTQYF.

The CDR3 DNA follows: TGTGCCAGCAGGACTACCTCGTTACCCAACCAGCATTTT. Protein sequence: CASRTTSLPNQHF. This chain links TRBV6-2 or TRBV6-3 with TRBJ1-5; no clear D gene. The germline CDR1 and CDR2 sequences are MNHEY and SVGEGT. This CDR3 comprises 13 residues. The ends were cut back, 6 bases at V and 12 bases at J, with 18 bases in the middle.

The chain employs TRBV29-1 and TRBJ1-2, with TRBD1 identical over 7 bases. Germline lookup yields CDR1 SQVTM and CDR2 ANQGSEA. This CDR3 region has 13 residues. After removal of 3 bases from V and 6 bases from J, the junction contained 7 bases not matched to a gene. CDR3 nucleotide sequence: TGCAGCGTTGACCGACAGGGTGTCGATGGCTACACCTTC. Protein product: CSVDRQGVDGYTF.

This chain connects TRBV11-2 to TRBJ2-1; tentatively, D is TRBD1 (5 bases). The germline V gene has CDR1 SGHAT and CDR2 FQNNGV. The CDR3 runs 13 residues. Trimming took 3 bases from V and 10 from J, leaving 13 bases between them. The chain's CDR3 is CASSLVQQAEQFF. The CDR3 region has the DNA TGTGCCAGCAGCTTGGTACAACAGGCAGAGCAGTTCTTC.

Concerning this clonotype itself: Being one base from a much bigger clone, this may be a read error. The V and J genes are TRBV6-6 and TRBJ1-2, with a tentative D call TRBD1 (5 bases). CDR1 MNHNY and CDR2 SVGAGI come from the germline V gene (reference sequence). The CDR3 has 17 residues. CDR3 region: CVSKPPDRGQRGYGYTF. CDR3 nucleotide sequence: TGTGTCAGCAAGCCCCCCGACAGAGGGCAAAGGGGTTATGGCTACACCTTC.

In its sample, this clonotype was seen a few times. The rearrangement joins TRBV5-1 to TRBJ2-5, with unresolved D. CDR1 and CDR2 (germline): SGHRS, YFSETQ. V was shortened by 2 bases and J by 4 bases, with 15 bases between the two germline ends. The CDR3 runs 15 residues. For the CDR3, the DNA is TGCGCCAGCAGCTTTAGGCCTTCCGACGGAGAGACCCAGTACTTC. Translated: CASSFRPSDGETQYF.

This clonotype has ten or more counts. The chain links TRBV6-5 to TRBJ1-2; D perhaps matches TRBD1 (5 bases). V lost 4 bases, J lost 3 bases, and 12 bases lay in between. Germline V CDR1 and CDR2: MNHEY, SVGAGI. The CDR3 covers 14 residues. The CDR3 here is CASSLRGGYYGYTF. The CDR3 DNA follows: TGTGCCAGCAGTTTGCGTGGGGGGTACTATGGCTACACCTTC.

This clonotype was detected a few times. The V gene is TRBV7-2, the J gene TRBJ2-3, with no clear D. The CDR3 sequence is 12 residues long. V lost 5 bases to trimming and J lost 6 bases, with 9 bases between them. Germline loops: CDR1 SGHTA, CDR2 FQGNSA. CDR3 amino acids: CASSPKVDTQYF. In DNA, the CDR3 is TGTGCCAGCAGCCCGAAAGTGGATACGCAGTATTTT.

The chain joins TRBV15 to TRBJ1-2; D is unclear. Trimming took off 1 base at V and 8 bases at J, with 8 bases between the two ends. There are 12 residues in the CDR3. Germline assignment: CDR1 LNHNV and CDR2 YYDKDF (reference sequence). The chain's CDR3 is CATSRAPGGYTF. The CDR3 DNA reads TGTGCCACCAGCAGAGCGCCCGGCGGCTACACCTTC.

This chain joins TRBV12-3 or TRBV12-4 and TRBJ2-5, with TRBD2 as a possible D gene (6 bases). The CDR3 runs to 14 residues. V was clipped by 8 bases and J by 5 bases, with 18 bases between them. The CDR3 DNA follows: TGTGCCAGCCGCAAGACGCCGGGGGAGGAGACCCAGTACTTC. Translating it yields CASRKTPGEETQYF.